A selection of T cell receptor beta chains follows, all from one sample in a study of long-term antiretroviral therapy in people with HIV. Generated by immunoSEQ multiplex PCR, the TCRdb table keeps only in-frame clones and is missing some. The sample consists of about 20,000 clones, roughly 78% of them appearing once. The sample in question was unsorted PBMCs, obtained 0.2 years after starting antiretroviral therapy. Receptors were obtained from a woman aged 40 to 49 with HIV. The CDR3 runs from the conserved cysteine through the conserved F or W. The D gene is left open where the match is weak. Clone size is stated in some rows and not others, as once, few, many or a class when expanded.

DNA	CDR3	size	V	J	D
TGCGCCAGCAGTGAGTCCGACAGGGGCTCTGGAAACACCATATATTTT	CASSESDRGSGNTIYF	-	TRBV10-2	TRBJ1-3	TRBD1
TGTGCCAGCAGCTTGGTAGGGACCGAGTACGAGCAGTACTTC	CASSLVGTEYEQYF	once	TRBV5-6	TRBJ2-7	-
TGTGCCAGCAGCCTCTCTTCCAGGGTCACCTACGAGCAGTACTTC	CASSLSSRVTYEQYF	-	TRBV5-8	TRBJ2-7	-
TGTGCCATCAGTGAGAACAACCTGGACTATGGCTACACCTTC	CAISENNLDYGYTF	-	TRBV10-3	TRBJ1-2	-
TGTGCCACCAGCAGGCAGGGCGATCAGCCCCAGCATTTT	CATSRQGDQPQHF	few	TRBV15	TRBJ1-5	-
TGTGCCAGCAGCCCCAGGGATCCCGAGCAGTACTTC	CASSPRDPEQYF	few	TRBV2	TRBJ2-7	-
TGTGCCAGTTGGACAGGGCCGAACGAGCAGTACTTC	CASWTGPNEQYF	-	TRBV6-1	TRBJ2-7	TRBD1
TGTGCCAGCAGCCCGGGACTAGCGGGAGGGCCGGAAGAGACCCAGTACTTC	CASSPGLAGGPEETQYF	-	TRBV7-9	TRBJ2-5	TRBD2
TGTGCCTGGAACACTCAACCAAAGTGGGGGGGGAACACTGAAGCTTTCTTT	CAWNTQPKWGGNTEAFF	-	TRBV30	TRBJ1-1	-
TGTGCCATCAGTGAATCGAGCTCCTATAATTCACCCCTCCACTTT	CAISESSSYNSPLHF	-	TRBV10-3	TRBJ1-6	-
TGCAGCGTTGAAGAGGGACAGGCCGCCGGGGGCTACACCTTC	CSVEEGQAAGGYTF	-	TRBV29-1	TRBJ1-2	TRBD1
TGTGCCAGCAGCTTACAAGCAATTGAGAGTGAGCAGTTCTTC	CASSLQAIESEQFF	-	TRBV7-9	TRBJ2-1	-
TGTGCTAGTGGTTTCCAAGAACTAGAGAGTGTCGGGGAGCTGTTTTTT	CASGFQELESVGELFF	-	TRBV12-5	TRBJ2-2	-
TGTGCCAGCAGCTTGGGGGCCAGGGGCTCTGGAACAGATACGCAGTATTTT	CASSLGARGSGTDTQYF	-	TRBV5-6	TRBJ2-3	-
TGCGCCAGCAGCTTGGGGGACAGGCCTAGCAATCAGCCCCAGCATTTT	CASSLGDRPSNQPQHF	few	TRBV5-1	TRBJ1-5	TRBD1
TGTGCCAGCAGCCCTTCGGACAGGGAAGGTGGAAACACCATATATTTT	CASSPSDREGGNTIYF	-	TRBV13	TRBJ1-3	TRBD1
TGTGCCAGCAGTTTCGAGACAGGGAATGAAAAACTGTTTTTT	CASSFETGNEKLFF	-	TRBV28	TRBJ1-4	TRBD1
TGTGCCAGCAGCTTAGGGGGCACGGGAACCAGAAACTATGGCTACACCTTC	CASSLGGTGTRNYGYTF	-	TRBV7-9	TRBJ1-2	-
TGCGCCAGCAGTGAGTCGCCTTTGGCGGGGGGATACGAGCAGTACTTC	CASSESPLAGGYEQYF	-	TRBV10-1	TRBJ2-7	TRBD2
TGTGCCAGTAGCAAATCGGACGGAGACTACGAGCAGTACTTC	CASSKSDGDYEQYF	-	TRBV19	TRBJ2-7	-
TGTGCCAGCAGTACCTTGGGCAGCCTGAACACTGAAGCTTTCTTT	CASSTLGSLNTEAFF	-	TRBV2	TRBJ1-1	-
TGCGCCAGCAGCTCCGACAGGGGGCGTGAGCAGTTCTTC	CASSSDRGREQFF	-	TRBV5-1	TRBJ2-1	TRBD1
TGCGCCAGCAGTAACGGAGACACCCTGAACACTGAAGCTTTCTTT	CASSNGDTLNTEAFF	-	TRBV4-3	TRBJ1-1	-
TGTGCCAGCAGCCTACCGTACGGGGCGGGAGAGACCCAGTACTTC	CASSLPYGAGETQYF	-	TRBV5-5	TRBJ2-5	-
TGTGCCAGCAGCCCCCCCCGCGAAAGACAGGGAGGCTACAATGAGCAGTTCTTC	CASSPPRERQGGYNEQFF	-	TRBV13	TRBJ2-1	-
TGTGCCAGATCGGGACAGGGGATCGGCGGCTACACCTTC	CARSGQGIGGYTF	few	TRBV30	TRBJ1-2	TRBD1
TGTGCCAGCTCACCCGCCTCGGCAAACACTGAAGCTTTCTTT	CASSPASANTEAFF	-	TRBV18	TRBJ1-1	-
TGTGCCAGCAGTGAAGGCAATACGCAGTATTTT	CASSEGNTQYF	few	TRBV2	TRBJ2-3	-